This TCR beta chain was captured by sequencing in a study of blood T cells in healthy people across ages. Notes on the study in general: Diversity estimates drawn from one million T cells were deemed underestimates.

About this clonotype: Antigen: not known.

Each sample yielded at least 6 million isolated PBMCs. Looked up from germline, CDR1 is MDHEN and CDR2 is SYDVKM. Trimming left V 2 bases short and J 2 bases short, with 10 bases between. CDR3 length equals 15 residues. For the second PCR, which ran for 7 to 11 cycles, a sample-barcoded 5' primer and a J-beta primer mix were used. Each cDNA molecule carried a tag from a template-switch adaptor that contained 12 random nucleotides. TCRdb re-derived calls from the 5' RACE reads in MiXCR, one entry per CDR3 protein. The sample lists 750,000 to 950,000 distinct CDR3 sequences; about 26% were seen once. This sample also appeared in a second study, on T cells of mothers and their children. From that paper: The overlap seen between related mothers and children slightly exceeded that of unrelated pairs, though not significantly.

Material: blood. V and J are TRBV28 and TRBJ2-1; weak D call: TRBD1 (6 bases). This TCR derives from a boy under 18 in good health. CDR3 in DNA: TGTGCCAGCAGTTTAGGGACAATGACCTACAATGAGCAGTTCTTC. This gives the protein CASSLGTMTYNEQFF.